The 20 T cell receptor beta chains below come from one sample, sequenced in a study of blood T cells in healthy people across ages. Sample-barcoded 5' priming and a J-beta primer mix drove a second PCR of 7 to 11 cycles. One entry per CDR3 protein, called by TCRdb with MiXCR from the 5' RACE reads. Counted here are under 1,100,000 distinct CDR3 sequences, approximately 25% occurring once; the ten biggest clones make up about 0.8%. These data were likewise used in another study, on T cells of mothers and their children.

Sequenced input: blood. Every receptor here comes from a girl aged 2 to 10 in good health.

This clonotype showed up just once. The J gene is TRBJ2-5, the V gene TRBV12-3 or TRBV12-4; possibly TRBD2 for D (7 bases). The DNA end favors TRBJ2-1, so the J call may be wrong. This CDR3 region has 15 residues. The CDR3 reads CASCQGGGTVWEQFF. As DNA, the CDR3 is TGTGCCAGTTGTCAAGGGGGGGGGACGGTATGGGAGCAGTTCTTC.

This clonotype came up a few times. CDR3 nucleotides: TGCGCCAGCAGCCAAAACAGGGAGCTGTTTTTT. This sequence encodes CASSQNRELFF. V usage is TRBV4-1 and J usage is TRBJ2-2; unclear D gene. The CDR3 has 11 residues. Germline lookup yields CDR1 MGHRA and CDR2 YSYEKL. V lost 2 bases and J 9 bases, leaving 4 bases between the germline ends.

In its sample, this clonotype was seen many times. The chain couples TRBV28 to TRBJ2-5; 9 bases map to TRBD2. V shed 1 base, J shed 5 bases, and the junction held 11 bases outside the gene matches. Germline V gene data show CDR1 as MDHEN and CDR2 as SYDVKM. The CDR3 consists of 17 residues. CDR3 nucleotide sequence: TGTGCCAGCAGTTTATTTCAGCGGGGGGCTTATAGTGAGACCCAGTACTTC. Its protein is CASSLFQRGAYSETQYF.

Written as DNA, the CDR3 is TGTGCCACCAGCCGGGGGCGGCGCCTTGGGACCTACAATGAGCAGTTCTTC. It codes for CATSRGRRLGTYNEQFF. The genes are TRBV24-1 and TRBJ2-1; possibly TRBD1 or TRBD2 for D (6 bases each). Per the germline V gene, CDR1 is KGHDR and CDR2 is SFDVKD. V lost 7 bases to trimming and J lost 2 bases, with 20 bases between them. This CDR3 contains 17 residues.

CDR3 sequence (DNA): TGTGCCAGCACCTGGGAAGGGGAAACTTTCTTT. It translates to CASTWEGETFF. The gene calls are TRBV12-3 or TRBV12-4 and TRBJ1-1, with D perhaps TRBD1 (5 bases). The germline V and J ends were trimmed by 7 bases and 12 bases, with 15 bases remaining between them. The CDR3 has 11 amino acids.

This clonotype came up many times. V and J are TRBV24-1 and TRBJ2-2; 9 positions match TRBD1. CDR3 length: 18 amino acids. J gave up 4 bases and V 4 bases, and 12 bases lay outside the gene matches. Germline lookup yields CDR1 KGHDR and CDR2 SFDVKD. Written as DNA, the CDR3 is TGTGCCACCAGTGACCCGTTTATGGGACAGGGTTCCACCGGGGAGCTGTTTTTT. Amino acids: CATSDPFMGQGSTGELFF.

This clonotype has only a few counts. This chain uses TRBV4-3 with TRBJ1-1; TRBD1 agrees at 9 bases. The CDR3 totals 15 residues. J gave up 4 bases and V 3 bases, and 6 bases lay outside the gene matches. From germline, CDR1 is LGHNA and CDR2 YSLEER. The CDR3 DNA follows: TGCGCCAGCAGCCATCGTGGGACAGGGTTCACTGAAGCTTTCTTT. Protein sequence: CASSHRGTGFTEAFF.

A few counts support this clonotype. This sequence joins TRBV28 and TRBJ1-1; D gene unclear. CDR1 and CDR2 (germline): MDHEN, SYDVKM. The length of the CDR3 is 15 residues. The ends were cut back, 3 bases at V and 6 bases at J, with 17 bases in the middle. The CDR3 sequence: CASSLVPSFGSEAFF. The DNA of the CDR3 is TGTGCCAGCAGTTTGGTCCCCAGTTTTGGCTCTGAAGCTTTCTTT.

The gene calls are TRBV12-3 or TRBV12-4 and TRBJ2-5, with D unresolved. The CDR3 has 13 amino acids. The ends were cut back, 7 bases at V and 0 bases at J, with 9 bases in the middle. CDR3 sequence (DNA): TGTGCCAGCAAGTTGATTAACCAAGAGACCCAGTACTTC. Its translation: CASKLINQETQYF.

This clonotype was detected a few times. V is TRBV12-3 or TRBV12-4 and J is TRBJ2-3; 14 bases line up with TRBD2. The CDR3 loop spans 17 amino acids. The V segment lost 5 bases and the J segment 1 base; nucleotides outside the gene matches: 5. The CDR3 region is CASSPRLAGGGTDTQYF. The CDR3 bases are TGTGCCAGCAGTCCCCGACTAGCGGGAGGGGGCACAGATACGCAGTATTTT.

This clonotype appeared a few times. The chain recombines TRBV24-1 with TRBJ1-1; TRBD1 matches 8 bases. J lost 5 bases, V lost 4 bases, and 5 bases had no gene match. Germline V CDR1 and CDR2: KGHDR, SFDVKD. The CDR3 has 14 residues. The CDR3 here is CATSETGVVTEAFF. In DNA form, the CDR3 reads TGTGCCACCAGTGAGACAGGGGTGGTTACTGAAGCTTTCTTT.

This clonotype came up once. The V call is TRBV4-2, the J call TRBJ2-7, with 10 bases lining up with TRBD1. The CDR3 spans 16 residues. The junction had 5 bases not matched to a gene; V was cut back by 0 bases and J by 3 bases. CDR1 is LGHNA, CDR2 YNFKEQ, per germline. The CDR3 protein is CASSQERDRGGYEQYF. CDR3 sequence (DNA): TGTGCCAGCAGCCAAGAAAGGGACAGGGGTGGCTACGAGCAGTACTTC.

The V call is TRBV12-3 or TRBV12-4, the J call TRBJ2-3; 12 bases map to TRBD2. The CDR3 runs to 17 residues. Trimming cost V 5 bases and J 2 bases; bases outside gene matches: 8. The CDR3 DNA is TGTGCCAGCAGTCTTCCTAGCGGGGGGGCCATCACAGATACGCAGTATTTT. Translating gives CASSLPSGGAITDTQYF.

The table lists this clonotype with many counts. V is TRBV29-1 and J is TRBJ2-1, with a weak D call TRBD1 (5 bases). This CDR3 region has 11 residues. Germline V gene data show CDR1 as SQVTM and CDR2 as ANQGSEA. V shed 5 bases and J shed 6 bases, with 8 bases lying between them. As DNA, the CDR3 is TGCAGCGTTTCTAGGGGCAATGAGCAGTTCTTC. Translation: CSVSRGNEQFF.

The CDR3 is CASSWDFTNEQFF. DNA for the CDR3: TGTGCCAGCAGCTGGGACTTTACTAATGAGCAGTTCTTC. The chain joins TRBV7-2 to TRBJ2-1; possible D gene TRBD2, 6 bases. V lost 4 bases, J lost 7 bases, and 11 bases lay in between. Germline V gene sequence: CDR1 SGHTA, CDR2 FQGNSA. CDR3 length: 13 residues.

This clonotype came up a few times. The rearrangement joins TRBV6-1 to TRBJ2-1; no clear D. Germline V lookup: CDR1 MNHNS, CDR2 SASEGT. The germline V and J ends were trimmed by 4 bases and 9 bases, with 13 bases remaining between them. This CDR3 is built from 13 residues. CDR3 nucleotide sequence: TGTGCCAGCAGTGGTCTCTGGTTAGGTGAGCAGTTCTTC. Its translation is CASSGLWLGEQFF.

The J gene is TRBJ2-1, the V gene TRBV28, with TRBD1 identical over 7 bases. The J call may be incorrect, as the DNA end agrees better with TRBJ2-7. The CDR3 loop spans 15 amino acids. Per the germline V gene, CDR1 is MDHEN and CDR2 is SYDVKM. The CDR3 DNA follows: TGTGCCAGCAGTCCTTACAGGGGTTCCTCCTACGAGCAGTACTTC. As protein: CASSPYRGSSYEQYF.

For this clonotype: A much larger clone lies a single base off, so this may be a read error. The CDR3 bases are TGTGCCATCAGCGGCTACAATGAGCAGTTCTTC. It is translated as CAISGYNEQFF. The V and J genes are TRBV10-3 and TRBJ2-1; D is undetermined. Germline lookup yields CDR1 ENHRY and CDR2 SYGVKD. This CDR3 is 11 amino acids long. Trimming shortened V by 6 bases and J by 3 bases, and 3 bases separated the two germline ends.

This clonotype was seen once. In nucleotides, the CDR3 is TGTGCCAGCCTGGACACGCTCAGAAACACTGAAGCTTTCTTT. Translating it yields CASLDTLRNTEAFF. This sequence joins TRBV2 and TRBJ1-1, with D perhaps matching TRBD1 (5 bases). Germline CDR1 and CDR2: SNHLY and FYNNEI. V was pared by 8 bases and J by 2 bases, with 15 bases between. The CDR3 loop spans 14 amino acids.

This clonotype has a handful of counts. This chain connects TRBV10-3 to TRBJ2-7; 7 positions match TRBD1. CDR3 length equals 11 residues. Germline CDR1 reads ENHRY; CDR2 reads SYGVKD. J was trimmed by 5 bases and V by 9 bases; bases with no gene match: 4. This chain's CDR3 is CAIPGQDEQYF. The DNA of the CDR3 is TGTGCCATACCTGGACAGGACGAGCAGTACTTC.